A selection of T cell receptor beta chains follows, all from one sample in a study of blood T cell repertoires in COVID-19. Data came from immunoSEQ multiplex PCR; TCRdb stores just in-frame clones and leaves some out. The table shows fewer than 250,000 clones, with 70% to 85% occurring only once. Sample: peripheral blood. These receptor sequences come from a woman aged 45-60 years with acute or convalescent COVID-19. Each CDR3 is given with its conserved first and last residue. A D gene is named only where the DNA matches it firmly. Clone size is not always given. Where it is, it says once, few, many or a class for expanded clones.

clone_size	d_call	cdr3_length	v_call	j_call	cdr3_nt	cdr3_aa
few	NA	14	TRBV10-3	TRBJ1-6	TGTGCCAGCTTATCCAGTTCGTATAATTCACCCCTCCACTTT	CASLSSSYNSPLHF
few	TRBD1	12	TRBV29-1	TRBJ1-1	TGCAGCGTTGTGAGGGGGCGAAATGAAGCTTTCTTT	CSVVRGRNEAFF
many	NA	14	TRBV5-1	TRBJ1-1	TGCGCCAGCAGCTTGTTCGGGGATAGGACTGAAGCTTTCTTT	CASSLFGDRTEAFF
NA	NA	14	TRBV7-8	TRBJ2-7	TGTGCCAGCAGTTTTCGTAGCGGTGCCTACGAGCAGTACTTC	CASSFRSGAYEQYF
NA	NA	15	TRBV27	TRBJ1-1	TGTGCCAGCATTGGCGGTACATCCATGAACACTGAAGCTTTCTTT	CASIGGTSMNTEAFF
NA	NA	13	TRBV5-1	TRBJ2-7	TGCGCCAGCAGCTTCGGGATCTCCTACGAGCAGTACTTC	CASSFGISYEQYF
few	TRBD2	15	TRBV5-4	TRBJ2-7	TGTGCCAGCAGCGAGGGACTAGCGGGGGCCTACGAGCAGTACTTC	CASSEGLAGAYEQYF
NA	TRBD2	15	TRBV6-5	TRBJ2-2	TGTGCCAGCAGATTAGCGGGAGGGATAACCGGGGAGCTGTTTTTT	CASRLAGGITGELFF
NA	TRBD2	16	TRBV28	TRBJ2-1	TGTGCCAGCAGTTCCAGACTAGCGGGAGGTAGGAATGAGCAGTTCTTC	CASSSRLAGGRNEQFF
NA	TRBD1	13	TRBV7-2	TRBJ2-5	TGTGCCAGCAGCTCGGACAGGGGAGAGACCCAGTACTTC	CASSSDRGETQYF
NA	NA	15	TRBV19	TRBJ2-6	TGTGCCAGTAGGCCGGGAAGGTCTGGGGCCAACGTCCTGACTTTC	CASRPGRSGANVLTF
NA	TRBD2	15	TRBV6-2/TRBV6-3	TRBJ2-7	TGTGCCAGCAGTGCCGTCGGGACTAGCAGATACGAGCAGTACTTC	CASSAVGTSRYEQYF
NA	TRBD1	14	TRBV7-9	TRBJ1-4	TGTGCCAGCAGTGGACAGGGAGGTTATGAAAAACTGTTTTTT	CASSGQGGYEKLFF
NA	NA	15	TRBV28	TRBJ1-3	TGTGCCAGCACCAACGGAGGCCTCTCTGGAAACACCATATATTTT	CASTNGGLSGNTIYF
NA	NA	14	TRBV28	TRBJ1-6	TGTGCCAGCAGTTTAACAGGCCGTAATTCACCCCTCCACTTT	CASSLTGRNSPLHF
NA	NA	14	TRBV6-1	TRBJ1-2	TGTGCCAGCAGTGAATTTTTAGGGGCGCGTGGCTACACCTTC	CASSEFLGARGYTF
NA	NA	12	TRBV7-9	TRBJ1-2	TGTGCCAGCAGCAACAGGGTGGATGGCTACACCTTC	CASSNRVDGYTF
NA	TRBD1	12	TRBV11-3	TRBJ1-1	TGTGCCAGCAGCCCCGGGACAGACGAAGCTTTCTTT	CASSPGTDEAFF
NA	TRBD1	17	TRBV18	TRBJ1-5	TGTGCCAGCTCACCGGGACAGGGGGCTTATAGCAATCAGCCCCAGCATTTT	CASSPGQGAYSNQPQHF
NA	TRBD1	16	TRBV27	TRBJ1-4	TGTGCCAGCAGTTTATCGGGGACAGGGTGGGGGGAAAAACTGTTTTTT	CASSLSGTGWGEKLFF
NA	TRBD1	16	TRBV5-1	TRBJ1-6	TGCGCCAGCAGCGCCGGGACAGCCTCCTATAATTCACCCCTCCACTTT	CASSAGTASYNSPLHF
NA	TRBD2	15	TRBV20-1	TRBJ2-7	TGCAGTGCTAGTGAGGCTAGCGGGGGCTACTACGAGCAGTACTTC	CSASEASGGYYEQYF
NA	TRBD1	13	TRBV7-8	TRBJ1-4	TGTGCCAGCAGCTGGACAGGGGGTGAAAAACTGTTTTTT	CASSWTGGEKLFF
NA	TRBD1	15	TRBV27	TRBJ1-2	TGTGCCAGCAGTTTATACCCACAGGGGAACTATGGCTACACCTTC	CASSLYPQGNYGYTF
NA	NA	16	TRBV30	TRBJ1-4	TGTGCCTGGTCAGTGTGGGGGGGGGCAACTAATGAAAAACTGTTTTTT	CAWSVWGGATNEKLFF
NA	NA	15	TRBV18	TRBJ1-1	TGTGCCAGCTCACCGCTAGGGGTTGGGAACACTGAAGCTTTCTTT	CASSPLGVGNTEAFF
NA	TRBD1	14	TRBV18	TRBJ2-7	TGTGCCAGCTCACCAAGGGACAGGAACTACGAGCAGTACTTC	CASSPRDRNYEQYF
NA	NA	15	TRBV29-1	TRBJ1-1	TGCAGCGTTGAAGGGCAGGGTGAGGCGTGGACTGAAGCTTTCTTT	CSVEGQGEAWTEAFF
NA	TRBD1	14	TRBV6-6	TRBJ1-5	TGTGCCAGTAGTATCAACAGGGGAGGCCAGCCCCAGCATTTT	CASSINRGGQPQHF
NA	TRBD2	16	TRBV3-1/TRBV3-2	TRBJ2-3	TGTGCCAGCAGCCAAGATGAGGGAGGGATGACAGATACGCAGTATTTT	CASSQDEGGMTDTQYF
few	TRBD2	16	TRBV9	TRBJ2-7	TGTGCCAGCAGCGTAGAGAGCGGGGGGACATACTACGAGCAGTACTTC	CASSVESGGTYYEQYF
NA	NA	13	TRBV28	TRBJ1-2	TGTGCCAGCGAAACTCATAATAACTATGGCTACACCTTC	CASETHNNYGYTF
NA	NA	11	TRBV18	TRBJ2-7	TGTGCCAGCTCAGGCCCCTACGAGCAGTACTTC	CASSGPYEQYF
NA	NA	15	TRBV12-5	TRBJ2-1	TGTGCTAGTTCAACATTCATTAGCGGTTACAATGAGCAGTTCTTC	CASSTFISGYNEQFF
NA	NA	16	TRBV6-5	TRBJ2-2	TGTGCCAGCAGTTCCCATGGGGGGGCGGTCACCGGGGAGCTGTTTTTT	CASSSHGGAVTGELFF
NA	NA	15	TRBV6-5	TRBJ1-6	TGTGCCAGCAGCGGGGGGCTCGGCGATAATTCACCCCTCCACTTT	CASSGGLGDNSPLHF
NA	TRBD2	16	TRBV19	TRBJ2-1	TGTGCCAGTAGTGATAGCGGGGGGTACTCCTACAATGAGCAGTTCTTC	CASSDSGGYSYNEQFF
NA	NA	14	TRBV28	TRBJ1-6	TGTGCCTCGGTTCCCGGGACACATAATTCACCCCTCCACTTT	CASVPGTHNSPLHF
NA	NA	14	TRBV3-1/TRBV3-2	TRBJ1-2	TGTGCCAGCAGCGACAGACCCCCCGGCTATGGCTACACCTTC	CASSDRPPGYGYTF
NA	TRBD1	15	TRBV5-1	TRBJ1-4	TGCGCCAGCAGGGCCAACAGGGGGCGGGATGAAAAACTGTTTTTT	CASRANRGRDEKLFF
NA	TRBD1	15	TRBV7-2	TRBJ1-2	TGTGCCAGCAGCTCTCGGACAGGGCAGGGATATGGCTACACCTTC	CASSSRTGQGYGYTF
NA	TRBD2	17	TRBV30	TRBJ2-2	TGTGCCTGGAGCCCCCGCAGAAGTAGCGGGAGTGCCGGGGAGCTGTTTTTT	CAWSPRRSSGSAGELFF
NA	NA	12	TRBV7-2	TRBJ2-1	TGTGCCAGCAGCTTAGACCAGACAGCGCAGTTCTTC	CASSLDQTAQFF
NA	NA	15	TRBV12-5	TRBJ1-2	TGTGCTAGTGGTTTGGAGACAGTTACTAACTATGGCTACACCTTC	CASGLETVTNYGYTF
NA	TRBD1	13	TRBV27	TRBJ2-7	TGTGCCAGCAGGGGGGACAGGACCTACGAGCAGTACTTC	CASRGDRTYEQYF
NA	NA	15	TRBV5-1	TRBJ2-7	TGCGCCAGCAGCTTGGGGCCAGGGGAAATCTACGAGCAGTACTTC	CASSLGPGEIYEQYF
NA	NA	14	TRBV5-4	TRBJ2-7	TGTGCCAGCAGCTTGACAGGGTTTGCCTACGAGCAGTACTTC	CASSLTGFAYEQYF
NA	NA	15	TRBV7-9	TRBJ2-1	TGTGCCAGCAGCTTAGCGCAGGTACTCTACAATGAGCAGTTCTTC	CASSLAQVLYNEQFF